This entry lists 15 T cell receptor beta chains sequenced from one sample in a study of persistence of HIV-infected CD4 T cells. Sequencing used immunoSEQ version 4 in survey mode. Clones were sequenced by immunoSEQ multiplex PCR, and TCRdb holds only the in-frame ones, with some missing. The repertoire includes 30,000 to 40,000 clones, roughly four fifths of them detected once, and about 18% sits in the top ten. An overlapping HIV-1 Gag peptide pool stimulated these cells at roughly 0.97 ug/peptide/mL. Sorted nonresponding memory CD4+ T cells were CD40L-negative, CD69-negative, CD45RO-high. What these receptors recognize is not known. Sequences were derived from CD4+ T cells sorted from PBMCs after approximately 20-hour stimulation, sampled from a patient who received antiretroviral therapy. These receptors were obtained from an adult woman with HIV who was CMV-seropositive.

This chain uses TRBV5-1 with TRBJ2-5, with a weak D call TRBD1 (6 bases). V was trimmed by 3 bases and J by 1 base, leaving 13 bases between them. The CDR3 consists of 15 residues. The germline CDR1 and CDR2 sequences are SGHRS and YFSETQ. The CDR3 DNA sequence: TGCGCCAGCAGCTCCACAGGGATAGCCCAAGAGACCCAGTACTTC. Encoded protein: CASSSTGIAQETQYF.

The rearrangement uses TRBV27 and TRBJ2-1; TRBD2 agrees at 7 bases. The CDR3 extends over 15 amino acids. The J segment lost 4 bases and the V segment lost 6 bases, leaving 9 bases of the junction unmatched. The V gene's germline CDR1 is MNHEY and CDR2 SMNVEV (reference sequence). CDR3 DNA sequence: TGTGCCAGCAGGAGGGGAGGGCTAGGTTACAATGAGCAGTTCTTC. It is translated as CASRRGGLGYNEQFF.

The rearrangement joins TRBV19 to TRBJ2-4, with D perhaps TRBD1 or TRBD2 (6 bases each). CDR1 and CDR2 from the germline V gene are LNHDA and SQIVND (reference sequence). With 4 bases removed from V and 7 bases from J, the gap between germline ends came to 11 bases. This CDR3 contains 13 residues. The CDR3 loop reads CASSNREENIQYF. The CDR3, as DNA: TGTGCCAGTAGTAACAGGGAGGAGAACATTCAGTACTTC.

The chain couples TRBV5-1 to TRBJ1-1; D is undetermined. Deletions cut 5 bases from V and 10 bases from J, with 18 bases between. Germline V gives CDR1 SGHRS, CDR2 YFSETQ. The CDR3 sequence is 13 residues long. CDR3: CASSYLSASSAFF. CDR3 sequence (DNA): TGCGCCAGCAGTTATCTGTCTGCCTCCTCAGCTTTCTTT.

The V call is TRBV2, the J call TRBJ2-7; D assignment may be TRBD1 or TRBD2 (8 bases each). Looked up from germline, CDR1 is SNHLY and CDR2 is FYNNEI. CDR3 length: 16 residues. V lost 6 bases, J lost 2 bases, and 20 bases lay in between. CDR3 bases: TGTGCCAGCAGCGGGGGGGGGACAGGCACAACCTACGAGCAGTACTTC. As protein: CASSGGGTGTTYEQYF.

V usage is TRBV7-6 and J usage is TRBJ1-2; 8 nucleotides line up with TRBD1. V dropped 1 base and J dropped 0; count of bases not matched to a gene: 10. Germline assignment: CDR1 SGHVS and CDR2 FNYEAQ. CDR3 length equals 18 residues. CDR3 in DNA: TGTGCCAGCAGCTTAGGGTCGACAGGGGATATAGCTAACTATGGCTACACCTTC. Translating it yields CASSLGSTGDIANYGYTF.

This sequence joins TRBV18 and TRBJ2-5, with D perhaps matching TRBD1 (7 bases). The V end was cut by 1 base, the J end by 7 bases, with 25 bases between. The CDR3 extends over 18 amino acids. The germline V gene has CDR1 KGHSH and CDR2 LQKENI. CDR3 DNA sequence: TGTGCCAGCTCACCACGACAGGGTCAAGGGGGGTCCAAGGGGACCCAGTACTTC. This encodes CASSPRQGQGGSKGTQYF.

This chain uses TRBV28 with TRBJ2-7; 10 bases map to TRBD1. The junction had 7 bases not matched to a gene; V was cut back by 7 bases and J by 4 bases. Germline-derived CDR1 and CDR2 are MDHEN and SYDVKM. This CDR3 is built from 14 residues. The CDR3 region has the DNA TGTGCCAGCAAGGAGGGACAGGGGAAGTACGAGCAGTACTTC. It encodes CASKEGQGKYEQYF. The full variable domain, completed using reference TRBV28 and TRBJ2-7, is DVKVTQSSRYLVKRTGEKVFLECVQDMDHENMFWYRQDPGLGLRLIYFSYDVKMKEKGDIPEGYSVSREKKERFSLILESASTNQTSMYLCASKEGQGKYEQYFGPGTRLTVT.

DNA for the CDR3: TGTGCCTGGAGTACCAACACTTACGTGGGCCGGCAGTACTTC. Protein: CAWSTNTYVGRQYF. The chain joins TRBV30 to TRBJ2-7; no clear D. With 2 bases removed from V and 9 bases from J, the gap between germline ends came to 20 bases. The CDR3 totals 14 residues. Germline loops: CDR1 GTSNPN, CDR2 SVGIG (reference sequence).

This clone was seen more than once but under ten times. V usage is TRBV7-8 and J usage is TRBJ2-7; 8 nucleotides line up with TRBD2. V was clipped by 0 bases and J by 5 bases; unmatched bases: 9. Germline V gene lookup returns CDR1 SGHVS and CDR2 FQNEAQ. The CDR3 has 16 residues. CDR3 DNA sequence: TGTGCCAGCAGCTTAGCTGAAAGCGGGAGTCGCCACGAGCAGTACTTC. This translates into CASSLAESGSRHEQYF. The full variable domain, rest sourced from reference TRBV7-8 and TRBJ2-7, is GAGVSQSPRYKVAKRGQDVALRCDPISGHVSLFWYQQALGQGPEFLTYFQNEAQLDKSGLPSDRFFAERPEGSVSTLKIQRTQQEDSAVYLCASSLAESGSRHEQYFGPGTRLTVT.

The table lists this clone with a count of one. V and J are TRBV19 and TRBJ1-2; 7 positions match TRBD1. V lost 7 bases and J lost 2; bases outside the gene matches: 7. Germline CDR1 and CDR2: LNHDA and SQIVND (reference sequence). The CDR3 is made up of 14 amino acids. The CDR3 nucleotides read TGTGCCAGTATCCCGGGACAGTTGAACTATGGCTACACCTTC. Protein product: CASIPGQLNYGYTF.

The chain links TRBV24-1 to TRBJ1-5; D is unclear. V dropped 4 bases and J dropped 4 bases, with 7 bases sitting between them. Per germline, CDR1 KGHDR and CDR2 SFDVKD. This CDR3 has 13 residues. The CDR3 region is CATSEQPNQPQHF. The CDR3 bases are TGTGCCACCAGTGAACAGCCTAATCAGCCCCAGCATTTT.

The chain recombines TRBV9 with TRBJ2-2, with D perhaps matching TRBD1 (6 bases). The CDR3 covers 18 residues. V was cut by 0 bases and J by 1 base, with 16 bases left in between. In germline, CDR1 is SGDLS, CDR2 YYNGEE. The CDR3 DNA reads as TGTGCCAGCAGCGTAGCTATTCGTGAGACAGGGAACACCGGGGAGCTGTTTTTT. Its protein product is CASSVAIRETGNTGELFF.

CDR3 loop: CASSEVAQGTGELFF. The CDR3 region has the DNA TGTGCCAGCAGTGAAGTGGCACAGGGCACCGGGGAGCTGTTTTTT. The chain is built from TRBV6-1 and TRBJ2-2; D is possibly TRBD1 (6 bases). Per germline, CDR1 MNHNS and CDR2 SASEGT. The CDR3 spans 15 residues. With 1 base removed from V and 4 bases from J, the gap between germline ends came to 10 bases.

The chain uses TRBV24-1 and TRBJ2-2; a possible D gene is TRBD1 (5 bases). V lost 9 bases, J lost 5 bases, and 9 bases lay in between. The CDR3 totals 12 residues. The V gene's germline CDR1 is KGHDR and CDR2 SFDVKD. The CDR3 region is CATGRETGELFF. CDR3 sequence (DNA): TGTGCCACCGGCAGGGAAACCGGGGAGCTGTTTTTT.